The subject of this entry is one T cell receptor (beta chain). The table came from immunoSEQ multiplex PCR; TCRdb's copy has only in-frame clones and leaves some out. In the table there are around 730,000 clones, around 85% of which are singletons. The data originate from a study of shared T cell receptors in the human thymus. The CDR3 runs to 14 residues. Germline trimming cut 5 bases from V and 8 bases from J; bases unmatched to any gene: 12. CDR1 and CDR2 from the germline V gene are SGHRS and YFSETQ. The sample was also linked to a second study, of human thymus T cells. As that study records: Infants, healthy and Finnish, who were having corrective surgery for congenital heart defects served as donors. Corrective cardiac operations yielded the resected thymus tissue. Apparent bias marked the V and J gene usage of thymic and blood repertoires. Reports from related research described highly overlapping thymic repertoires among unrelated individuals.

This chain links TRBV5-1 with TRBJ1-1; 7 bases align to TRBD1. The clonotype was recovered from a girl under two years old with a congenital heart defect. The source material was thymocytes. As DNA, the CDR3 is TGCGCCAGCAGATGCGGACAGGACTCAGGGGAAGCTTTCTTT. The encoded protein is CASRCGQDSGEAFF. The variable domain in full, completed from reference TRBV5-1 and TRBJ1-1, reads KAGVTQTPRYLIKTRGQQVTLSCSPISGHRSVSWYQQTPGQGLQFLFEYFSETQRNKGNFPGRFSGRQFSNSRSEMNVSTLELGDSALYLCASRCGQDSGEAFFGQGTRLTVV.